These 27 T cell receptor beta chains share one sample of origin, sequenced in a study of technical replicates of blood from a handful of donors. Produced via immunoSEQ multiplex PCR; TCRdb's table is partial and in-frame only. Among some 84,000 clones listed, 91% were seen once. Specimen: T cells isolated from PBMCs. Receptors were obtained from a human donor in good health.

This clone has just one count. The same CDR3 also results from other DNA sequences found in this sample. CDR3 residues: CASSLGGGNTIYF. In DNA, the CDR3 is TGTGCCAGCAGTCTGGGGGGGGGAAACACCATATATTTT. The V gene is TRBV27, the J gene TRBJ1-3; weak D call: TRBD1 (5 bases). Germline V CDR1 and CDR2: MNHEY, SMNVEV (reference sequence). Trimming pared 5 bases from V and 4 bases from J, leaving 9 bases between. The CDR3 is 13 amino acids.

CDR3 protein: CASSPPQGSEAFF. The CDR3 nucleotides read TGTGCCAGCTCACCACCGCAGGGCAGTGAAGCTTTCTTT. The V call is TRBV18, the J call TRBJ1-1; tentatively, D is TRBD1 (5 bases). Trimming cost V 0 bases and J 7 bases, with 9 bases left between them. The germline V gene encodes CDR1 KGHSH and CDR2 LQKENI. This CDR3 has 13 residues.

J is TRBJ1-1 and V is TRBV15; TRBD1 is a possible D gene (6 bases). The V end was cut by 5 bases, the J end by 4 bases, with 14 bases between. CDR1 is LNHNV, CDR2 YYDKDF, per germline (reference sequence). This CDR3 is 14 amino acids long. CDR3 loop: CATSPQGLGTEAFF. The CDR3 coding sequence is TGTGCCACCAGCCCTCAGGGGCTAGGCACTGAAGCTTTCTTT.

This clone was recorded only once. CDR3 sequence (DNA): TGCGCCAGCAGTTTGACACAGGGGCAAGAGACCCAGTACTTC. Protein: CASSLTQGQETQYF. The chain joins TRBV5-1 to TRBJ2-5; the match to TRBD1 covers 7 bases. Germline-derived CDR1 and CDR2 are SGHRS and YFSETQ. With V trimmed by 5 bases and J by 2 bases, 6 bases remained unmatched. CDR3 length: 14 amino acids.

V is TRBV2 and J is TRBJ1-1; D is possibly TRBD1 (5 bases). Trimming cost V 5 bases and J 4 bases, with 20 bases left between them. CDR3 length equals 16 residues. Germline values: CDR1 SNHLY, CDR2 FYNNEI. The CDR3 bases are TGTGCCAGCAGTCTTGAAAGCGGGGGGATCGGCACTGAAGCTTTCTTT. This sequence encodes CASSLESGGIGTEAFF.

This chain connects TRBV5-1 to TRBJ1-1; D not certain. The V gene lost 1 base and the J gene lost 4 bases, with 14 bases spanning the gap. Germline loops: CDR1 SGHRS, CDR2 YFSETQ. CDR3 length: 15 residues. In DNA, the CDR3 is TGCGCCAGCAGCTTGATTATGGGCACGAGCACTGAAGCTTTCTTT. It codes for CASSLIMGTSTEAFF.

The rearrangement links TRBV30 to TRBJ2-3; no reliable D call. The V gene lost 0 bases and the J gene lost 3 bases, with 7 bases spanning the gap. This CDR3 is built from 13 residues. CDR1 GTSNPN and CDR2 SVGIG come from the germline V gene (reference sequence). CDR3 coding DNA: TGTGCCTGGAGTGTAGTCGGGACAGATACGCAGTATTTT. This sequence encodes CAWSVVGTDTQYF.

The rearrangement links TRBV11-1 to TRBJ2-5; D ambiguous. Per germline, CDR1 SGHAT and CDR2 FQDESV (reference sequence). The CDR3 has 15 amino acids. With 1 base removed from V and 5 bases from J, the gap between germline ends came to 14 bases. CDR3 loop: CASSLEPRLRETQYF. For the CDR3, the DNA is TGTGCCAGCAGCTTAGAGCCGAGGCTACGGGAGACCCAGTACTTC.

This clone was observed once. This sequence joins TRBV2 and TRBJ2-1; D not certain. Trimming took 10 bases from V and 7 from J, leaving 11 bases between them. CDR3 length equals 11 residues. Germline CDR1 is SNHLY and CDR2 is FYNNEI. The CDR3 DNA is TGTGCCACCATCGAGAAGAATGAGCAGTTCTTC. As protein: CATIEKNEQFF. Full variable domain (remainder filled in from reference TRBV2 and TRBJ2-1): EPEVTQTPSHQVTQMGQEVILRCVPISNHLYFYWYRQILGQKVEFLVSFYNNEISEKSEIFDDQFSVERPDGSNFTLKIRSTKLEDSAMYFCATIEKNEQFFGPGTRLTVL.

The V gene is TRBV7-9, the J gene TRBJ2-3; 14 positions match TRBD2. The CDR3 is made up of 18 amino acids. Unmatched junction bases numbered 13, after V lost 8 bases and J lost 3 bases. From germline, CDR1 is SEHNR and CDR2 FQNEAQ (reference sequence). CDR3: CASGTAGTSGSNTDTQYF. In nucleotides, the CDR3 is TGTGCCAGCGGGACCGCCGGGACTAGCGGGAGTAATACAGATACGCAGTATTTT. Complete variable domain (other parts from reference TRBV7-9 and TRBJ2-3): DTGVSQNPRHKITKRGQNVTFRCDPISEHNRLYWYRQTLGQGPEFLTYFQNEAQLEKSRLLSDRFSAERPKGSFSTLEIQRTEQGDSAMYLCASGTAGTSGSNTDTQYFGPGTRLTVL.

The chain is built from TRBV28 and TRBJ2-7, with D maybe TRBD1 (5 bases). Germline assignment: CDR1 MDHEN and CDR2 SYDVKM. Trimming removed 8 bases from V and 1 base from J, with 12 bases in between. CDR3 length equals 13 residues. The DNA of the CDR3 is TGTGCCAGCGATACACAGGTTTCCTACGAGCAGTACTTC. As protein: CASDTQVSYEQYF. The full variable domain, completed using reference TRBV28 and TRBJ2-7, is DVKVTQSSRYLVKRTGEKVFLECVQDMDHENMFWYRQDPGLGLRLIYFSYDVKMKEKGDIPEGYSVSREKKERFSLILESASTNQTSMYLCASDTQVSYEQYFGPGTRLTVT.

CDR3 coding DNA: TGTGCCAGCAGTTTCGGCAGGGGCACCCCCTCCGAGCAGTACTTC. It specifies CASSFGRGTPSEQYF. J is TRBJ2-7 and V is TRBV27, with TRBD1 as a possible D gene (6 bases). V lost 3 bases and J lost 6, with 18 bases in between. CDR1 is MNHEY, CDR2 SMNVEV, per germline (reference sequence). The CDR3 loop spans 15 amino acids.

In the case of this clone: The junction shows a germline mismatch at one end, possibly a read error. V gene TRBV7-7 combines with J gene TRBJ2-7; D is perhaps TRBD1 (5 bases). Germline-derived CDR1 and CDR2 are SSHAT and FNYEAQ (reference sequence). This CDR3 contains 14 residues. The CDR3 DNA is TGTGCTAGCAGCCTCAGGGTGAGTTGCGACGAGCAGTACTTC. Translating it yields CASSLRVSCDEQYF.

CDR3 in DNA: TGTGCCAGTAGTACATACACTGAAGCTTTCTTT. It yields the protein CASSTYTEAFF. The chain joins TRBV19 to TRBJ1-1; no clear D. The CDR3 covers 11 residues. The germline V gene encodes CDR1 LNHDA and CDR2 SQIVND (reference sequence). V lost 4 bases, J lost 3 bases, and 3 bases lay in between.

This clone showed up just once. The genes are TRBV14 and TRBJ2-1, with D possibly being TRBD2 (5 bases). The CDR3 consists of 13 residues. Deletions cut 1 base from V and 6 bases from J, with 7 bases between. Germline assignment: CDR1 SGHDN and CDR2 FVKESK. CDR3 in amino acids: CASSQGGFNEQFF. The DNA for the CDR3 is TGTGCCAGCAGCCAAGGCGGGTTCAATGAGCAGTTCTTC.

The rearrangement links TRBV2 to TRBJ2-1, with a tentative D call TRBD1 (6 bases). The germline CDR1 and CDR2 sequences are SNHLY and FYNNEI. V was trimmed by 11 bases and J by 5 bases, leaving 19 bases between them. This CDR3 is built from 14 residues. The CDR3 nucleotides are TGTGCCCCCTACCGATTGAGGACAGACAATGAGCAGTTCTTC. Protein product: CAPYRLRTDNEQFF.

V and J are TRBV4-3 and TRBJ1-2; D is ambiguous. CDR3 size: 13 residues. The ends were cut back, 5 bases at V and 7 bases at J, with 14 bases in the middle. CDR1 and CDR2 from the germline V gene are LGHNA and YSLEER. The CDR3 is CASSVLKWSGYTF. In DNA form, the CDR3 reads TGCGCCAGCAGCGTACTTAAATGGAGTGGCTACACCTTC.

V is TRBV30 and J is TRBJ1-1; 11 bases map to TRBD1. The CDR3 extends over 13 amino acids. Germline CDR1 GTSNPN, CDR2 SVGIG (reference sequence). V was pared by 8 bases and J by 5 bases, with 7 bases of the junction left unmatched. CDR3 amino acids: CAQDRGHQTEAFF. The CDR3 DNA is TGTGCCCAGGACAGGGGGCATCAAACTGAAGCTTTCTTT.

The V and J genes are TRBV27 and TRBJ2-7, with TRBD1 matching 9 bases. The CDR3 is 14 residues long. Germline lookup yields CDR1 MNHEY and CDR2 SMNVEV (reference sequence). V trimming: 6 bases; J trimming: 1 base; junction bases outside the gene matches: 4. The CDR3 DNA sequence: TGTGCCAGCAGCTGGACAGGGGTGTCCTACGAGCAGTACTTC. It codes for CASSWTGVSYEQYF.

The chain recombines TRBV4-2 with TRBJ1-2; D is perhaps TRBD1 (6 bases). Germline loops: CDR1 LGHNA, CDR2 YNFKEQ. This CDR3 is 14 amino acids long. The ends were cut back, 1 base at V and 3 bases at J, with 9 bases in the middle. Here the CDR3 reads CASSQVSGDYGYTF. The CDR3 nucleotides read TGTGCCAGCAGCCAAGTCTCAGGGGACTATGGCTACACCTTC.

V is TRBV7-2 and J is TRBJ2-1; a possible D gene is TRBD2 (6 bases). The CDR3 contains 14 residues. CDR1 SGHTA and CDR2 FQGNSA come from the germline V gene. The V and J ends lost 2 bases and 7 bases respectively, with 12 bases between them. CDR3 bases: TGTGCCAGCAGCTTATCGGGAGTAGGGAATGAGCAGTTCTTC. Translating it yields CASSLSGVGNEQFF.

V is TRBV4-2 and J is TRBJ2-7, with TRBD1 matching 8 bases. The germline V gene has CDR1 LGHNA and CDR2 YNFKEQ. The CDR3 length is 14 residues. V was pared by 2 bases and J by 3 bases, with 3 bases of the junction left unmatched. The CDR3 is CASSQPGQVYEQYF. The CDR3 DNA reads as TGTGCCAGCAGCCAACCGGGACAGGTCTACGAGCAGTACTTC.

The rearrangement uses TRBV5-1 and TRBJ2-7; 11 bases map to TRBD2. V was clipped by 4 bases and J by 0 bases; unmatched bases: 6. Germline V gene sequence: CDR1 SGHRS, CDR2 YFSETQ. This CDR3 region has 16 residues. CDR3 DNA: TGCGCCAGCAGCATCCGACTAGCGGGACCCTCCTACGAGCAGTACTTC. Translating gives CASSIRLAGPSYEQYF.

The V and J genes are TRBV7-9 and TRBJ2-5, with 11 nucleotides matching TRBD2. The V gene's germline CDR1 is SEHNR and CDR2 FQNEAQ (reference sequence). V lost 4 bases to trimming and J lost 4 bases; unmatched junction nucleotides: 8. This CDR3 spans 16 amino acids. CDR3 sequence reads: CASSSRTSGFGETQYF. For the CDR3, the DNA is TGTGCCAGCAGCTCAAGGACTAGCGGGTTTGGAGAGACCCAGTACTTC. Filled out from reference TRBV7-9 and TRBJ2-5, the complete variable domain reads DTGVSQNPRHKITKRGQNVTFRCDPISEHNRLYWYRQTLGQGPEFLTYFQNEAQLEKSRLLSDRFSAERPKGSFSTLEIQRTEQGDSAMYLCASSSRTSGFGETQYFGPGTRLLVL.

J is TRBJ1-3 and V is TRBV7-6; perhaps TRBD1 as D (6 bases). The V end lost 3 bases, the J end lost 2 bases, and 11 bases lay between the germline ends. Germline assignment: CDR1 SGHVS and CDR2 FNYEAQ. CDR3 length: 15 amino acids. The CDR3 loop reads CASSFGQGPGNTIYF. CDR3 nucleotides: TGTGCCAGCAGCTTCGGTCAGGGGCCTGGAAACACCATATATTTT.

This clone was observed a handful of times. This chain connects TRBV7-9 to TRBJ1-1; 10 bases line up with TRBD1. The germline gives CDR1 SEHNR, CDR2 FQNEAQ (reference sequence). This CDR3 region has 12 residues. This CDR3 reads CTGQGVTLEAFF. The CDR3 nucleotides are TGTACAGGACAGGGGGTCACCCTTGAAGCTTTCTTT.

The genes are TRBV4-3 and TRBJ2-7, with TRBD2 matching over 7 bases. Germline trimming cut 2 bases from V and 3 bases from J; bases unmatched to any gene: 7. Germline lookup yields CDR1 LGHNA and CDR2 YSLEER. The CDR3 covers 15 residues. The chain's CDR3 is CASSQLGGYDYEQYF. CDR3 sequence (DNA): TGCGCCAGCAGCCAATTGGGGGGGTACGACTACGAGCAGTACTTC.